The T cell receptor beta chain under discussion was sequenced for a study of T cells in Graves' hyperthyroidism and ophthalmopathy. Researchers amplified the TCR beta CDR3 regions from RNA transcripts. During a first-round RT-PCR of the TCR CDR3, the HTBI primer set was used. MiXCR, applied by TCRdb to the multiplex PCR reads, yields one record per CDR3 protein. The sample records approximately 560,000 distinct CDR3 sequences, around 16% being singletons. This clonotype has at least ten counts. Its matching antigen is unknown. Overall study results and limits: Patients with ophthalmopathy were separated from those with stable hyperthyroidism by a 13 V-J model.

The TCR comes from a woman aged 25 to 45 with Graves' hyperthyroidism. Material: blood.

The CDR3 sequence: CSARRDRGVAQPQHF. CDR3 in DNA: TGCAGTGCTAGGCGGGACAGGGGGGTAGCTCAGCCCCAGCATTTT. The rearrangement links TRBV20-1 to TRBJ1-5; 11 bases agree with TRBD1. This CDR3 has 15 amino acids. The V gene's germline CDR1 is DFQATT and CDR2 SNEGSKA (reference sequence). V was clipped by 3 bases and J by 6 bases; unmatched bases: 7.